Listed here are 31 T cell receptor beta chains from one sample, sequenced in a study of control samples from healthy donors and cancer patients (dated by TCRdb to 2018 to 2021). The library was built by means of the immunoSEQ multiplex PCR assay. TCRdb holds this immuneACCESS table with in-frame rearrangements only. Some clones are missing; in checked studies, unresolved V genes explain under half, and the rest has no known cause. The sample records about 170,000 clones, roughly 90% of which are singletons. The top ten constitute 12% of the sample. Sequencing used blood. Receptors were obtained from a man aged 25-40 years in good health.

This chain uses TRBV14 with TRBJ1-6; 7 nucleotides agree with TRBD1. Trimming at V came to 5 bases and at J to 6 bases, leaving 4 bases not matched to a gene. Germline V CDR1 and CDR2: SGHDN, FVKESK. The CDR3 consists of 14 residues. Here the CDR3 reads CASSSGTVNSPLHF. The CDR3 DNA sequence: TGTGCCAGCAGCTCCGGGACAGTTAATTCACCCCTCCACTTT.

V gene TRBV5-4 combines with J gene TRBJ1-2; TRBD1 aligns across 9 bases. The CDR3 runs to 17 residues. With V trimmed by 5 bases and J by 4 bases, 15 bases remained unmatched. Germline V gene data show CDR1 as SGHNT and CDR2 as YYREEE (reference sequence). The CDR3 loop is CASRAGAPGQGLYGYTF. The CDR3 nucleotides are TGTGCCAGCAGGGCCGGGGCTCCGGGACAGGGACTCTATGGCTACACCTTC.

The chain uses TRBV19 and TRBJ1-2, with 10 bases that match TRBD1. J gave up 8 bases and V 3 bases, and 9 bases lay outside the gene matches. Looked up from germline, CDR1 is LNHDA and CDR2 is SQIVND (reference sequence). This CDR3 contains 15 residues. CDR3 nucleotide sequence: TGTGCCAGTAGTATCCCCCTGACAGGGGGCAAGGGCTACACCTTC. This sequence encodes CASSIPLTGGKGYTF. The full variable domain, its missing parts supplied by reference TRBV19 and TRBJ1-2, is DGGITQSPKYLFRKEGQNVTLSCEQNLNHDAMYWYRQDPGQGLRLIYYSQIVNDFQKGDIAEGYSVSREKKESFPLTVTSAQKNPTAFYLCASSIPLTGGKGYTFGSGTRLTVV.

Here the CDR3 reads CASSETRWASNQPQHF. Written as DNA, the CDR3 is TGTGCCAGCAGTGAAACCAGGTGGGCGAGCAATCAGCCCCAGCATTTT. The chain carries TRBV6-1 and TRBJ1-5; D remains unclear. Trimming left V 2 bases short and J 1 base short, with 12 bases between. This CDR3 is built from 16 residues. CDR1 MNHNS and CDR2 SASEGT come from the germline V gene.

The rearrangement links TRBV18 to TRBJ1-1; the match to TRBD1 covers 9 bases. The CDR3 has 13 residues. Germline V gives CDR1 KGHSH, CDR2 LQKENI. V lost 6 bases to trimming and J lost 9 bases; unmatched junction nucleotides: 8. For the CDR3, the DNA is TGTGCCAGCTCTTTTGACAGGGGGGGACAAGCTTTCTTT. This gives the protein CASSFDRGGQAFF.

The chain joins TRBV6-5 to TRBJ2-7; tentative D call: TRBD2 (5 bases). CDR1 MNHEY and CDR2 SVGAGI come from the germline V gene. The length of the CDR3 is 15 residues. V was cut by 5 bases and J by 3 bases, with 17 bases left in between. The chain's CDR3 is CASSNTSLPLYEQYF. The CDR3 DNA follows: TGTGCCAGCAGTAACACTAGTCTCCCTCTCTACGAGCAGTACTTC.

The J gene is TRBJ1-5, the V gene TRBV18; TRBD1 aligns across 10 bases. The CDR3 loop spans 20 amino acids. Germline lookup yields CDR1 KGHSH and CDR2 LQKENI. The V gene end was trimmed by 3 bases and the J gene end by 1 base; junction bases not matched to a gene: 15. The CDR3 here is CASSPTSLDRGAISNQPQHF. CDR3 DNA: TGTGCCAGCTCACCCACCTCCTTGGACAGGGGGGCAATAAGCAATCAGCCCCAGCATTTT.

Only one count was recorded for this clone. This chain joins TRBV6-5 and TRBJ1-5, with 9 positions matching TRBD1. CDR3 length: 15 residues. V shed 6 bases, J shed 2 bases, and the junction held 5 bases outside the gene matches. Germline V CDR1 and CDR2: MNHEY, SVGAGI. The CDR3 coding sequence is TGTGCCAGCAGATCGACAGGGGGGGGCAATCAGCCCCAGCATTTT. Translating it yields CASRSTGGGNQPQHF.

This sequence joins TRBV25-1 and TRBJ2-3; D call uncertain. With 8 bases removed from V and 3 bases from J, the gap between germline ends came to 9 bases. There are 12 residues in the CDR3. CDR1 and CDR2 (germline): MGHDK, SYGVNS. The CDR3 is CASYGLTDTQYF. The CDR3 nucleotides read TGTGCCAGCTACGGGCTAACAGATACGCAGTATTTT.

The genes are TRBV27 and TRBJ2-2; D perhaps matches TRBD1 (6 bases). V gave up 5 bases and J gave up 4 bases, with 14 bases separating them. CDR1 and CDR2 from the germline V gene are MNHEY and SMNVEV (reference sequence). The CDR3 length is 15 residues. CDR3 sequence: CASSRGGLSTGELFF. As DNA, the CDR3 is TGTGCCAGCAGTAGAGGGGGTTTGTCCACCGGGGAGCTGTTTTTT.

The chain combines TRBV6-5 with TRBJ1-1; no firm D call. This CDR3 has 15 residues. Germline lookup yields CDR1 MNHEY and CDR2 SVGAGI. The V end was cut by 0 bases, the J end by 0 bases, with 8 bases between. The CDR3 sequence: CASSYSPTLNTEAFF. In DNA, the CDR3 is TGTGCCAGCAGTTACTCTCCGACCTTGAACACTGAAGCTTTCTTT.

The V and J genes are TRBV27 and TRBJ2-5; 8 bases match TRBD2. The ends lost 5 bases at V and 3 bases at J; junction bases unmatched: 14. In germline, CDR1 is MNHEY, CDR2 SMNVEV (reference sequence). This CDR3 is built from 17 residues. In nucleotides, the CDR3 is TGTGCCAGCAGTCCAATCTTCACGGGGGGGCGGAAAGAGACCCAGTACTTC. Protein product: CASSPIFTGGRKETQYF.

V is TRBV4-1 and J is TRBJ1-2; TRBD1 is a possible D gene (5 bases). The V end lost 4 bases, the J end lost 5 bases, and 14 bases lay between the germline ends. This CDR3 region has 14 residues. Germline lookup yields CDR1 MGHRA and CDR2 YSYEKL. The CDR3 DNA is TGCGCCAGCAGCCCCGTCGGGGGGGATTATGGCTACACCTTC. Translating it yields CASSPVGGDYGYTF.

The gene calls are TRBV4-3 and TRBJ2-6; D is perhaps TRBD2 (5 bases). This CDR3 has 17 residues. The germline CDR1 and CDR2 sequences are LGHNA and YSLEER. Between the trimmed V and J ends, which lost 1 base and 0 bases, there was a span of 10 bases. CDR3 in DNA: TGCGCCAGCAGCCAAGGGACTCCGCTCTCTGGGGCCAACGTCCTGACTTTC. Its translation is CASSQGTPLSGANVLTF.

The rearrangement joins TRBV6-4 to TRBJ1-2; 9 bases are shared with TRBD1. The junction had 9 bases not matched to a gene; V was cut back by 7 bases and J by 3 bases. The CDR3 runs 15 residues. Germline V gene sequence: CDR1 MRHNA, CDR2 SNTAGT. CDR3 amino acids: CASTKTGGADYGYTF. CDR3 coding DNA: TGTGCCAGCACAAAAACAGGGGGCGCTGACTATGGCTACACCTTC.

This sequence joins TRBV5-1 and TRBJ2-2; D is possibly TRBD1 or TRBD2 (5 bases each). Per germline, CDR1 SGHRS and CDR2 YFSETQ. Trimming left V 6 bases short and J 1 base short, with 16 bases between. CDR3 length: 16 amino acids. The CDR3 nucleotides are TGCGCCAGCACTTATCCCGGGACCCGGAACACCGGGGAGCTGTTTTTT. Its translation: CASTYPGTRNTGELFF.

This clone was found a few times. The chain's CDR3 is CASSSFKERGDYEQYF. For the CDR3, the DNA is TGTGCCAGCAGCTCCTTTAAGGAGCGGGGGGACTACGAGCAGTACTTC. The chain is built from TRBV5-4 and TRBJ2-7, with 9 bases aligning to TRBD2. Germline CDR1 and CDR2: SGHNT and YYREEE (reference sequence). V trimming: 3 bases; J trimming: 3 bases; junction bases outside the gene matches: 10. This CDR3 is built from 16 residues.

CDR3 in amino acids: CASSKRLRDSFPYNSPLHF. The DNA of the CDR3 is TGTGCCAGCAGCAAACGACTACGGGACAGTTTCCCTTATAATTCACCCCTCCACTTT. The chain has TRBV21-1 and TRBJ1-6; TRBD1, the table's D call, was not compared with the DNA. TRBV21-1 is tagged as a pseudogene. The CDR3 contains 19 residues.

This chain joins TRBV6-6 and TRBJ2-7; D unresolved. This CDR3 is 13 amino acids long. Germline lookup yields CDR1 MNHNY and CDR2 SVGAGI (reference sequence). Trimming removed 6 bases from V and 1 base from J, with 10 bases in between. As DNA, the CDR3 is TGTGCCAGCAGAGATTTCGGTTCCTACGAGCAGTACTTC. Translated, it gives CASRDFGSYEQYF.

The V call is TRBV25-1, the J call TRBJ2-6; TRBD1 aligns across 9 bases. The CDR3 has 18 residues. Trimming at V came to 6 bases and at J to 0 bases, leaving 9 bases not matched to a gene. Germline V gene data show CDR1 as MGHDK and CDR2 as SYGVNS. CDR3 bases: TGTGCCAGCAGCCCTCGGGGACAGGGTAACTCTGGGGCCAACGTCCTGACTTTC. It is translated as CASSPRGQGNSGANVLTF.

The J gene is TRBJ1-5, the V gene TRBV6-1; a possible D gene is TRBD1 (5 bases). This CDR3 has 17 residues. Germline V gene lookup returns CDR1 MNHNS and CDR2 SASEGT. V was shortened by 2 bases and J by 6 bases, with 20 bases between the two germline ends. CDR3 bases: TGTGCCAGCAGTGAACCTACGGAGTCGAGGGGTGCTCAGCCCCAGCATTTT. This translates into CASSEPTESRGAQPQHF.

The chain is built from TRBV28 and TRBJ1-3; tentatively, D is TRBD1 (6 bases). The V and J ends lost 6 bases and 4 bases respectively, with 13 bases between them. Germline-derived CDR1 and CDR2 are MDHEN and SYDVKM. This CDR3 contains 14 residues. The CDR3: CASSAGVEGNTIYF. CDR3 nucleotides: TGTGCCAGCAGCGCAGGGGTTGAGGGAAACACCATATATTTT.

The V call is TRBV15, the J call TRBJ1-2, with a possible D match to TRBD1 (6 bases). Deletions cut 0 bases from V and 4 bases from J, with 18 bases between. The germline V gene has CDR1 LNHNV and CDR2 YYDKDF (reference sequence). This CDR3 spans 17 amino acids. As DNA, the CDR3 is TGTGCCACCAGCAGAGATACGGCCCGGGGGCGACCCTATGGCTACACCTTC. It codes for CATSRDTARGRPYGYTF.

The V and J genes are TRBV27 and TRBJ2-5; 10 positions match TRBD1. This CDR3 region has 14 residues. CDR1 is MNHEY and CDR2 is SMNVEV in the germline V gene (reference sequence). V lost 6 bases to trimming and J lost 5 bases; unmatched junction nucleotides: 6. CDR3 nucleotide sequence: TGTGCCAGCAGCCGGGACAGGGGCTGGGAGACCCAGTACTTC. Translating gives CASSRDRGWETQYF.

The CDR3 region has the DNA TGTGCCAGCAGTTATAACGGGAAAGAGACCCAGTACTTC. Its protein is CASSYNGKETQYF. V and J are TRBV6-5 and TRBJ2-5; tentatively, D is TRBD2 (5 bases). Trimming shortened V by 3 bases and J by 3 bases, and 8 bases separated the two germline ends. CDR1 MNHEY and CDR2 SVGAGI come from the germline V gene. The CDR3 is 13 amino acids.

The chain combines TRBV4-1 with TRBJ2-1, with 14 positions matching TRBD2. CDR1 MGHRA and CDR2 YSYEKL come from the germline V gene. The CDR3 totals 16 residues. V lost 4 bases to trimming and J lost 8 bases; unmatched junction nucleotides: 7. For the CDR3, the DNA is TGCGCCAGCAGCCTTGGGACTAGCGGGAGTTTCTATGAGCAGTTCTTC. This gives the protein CASSLGTSGSFYEQFF.

The gene calls are TRBV4-1 and TRBJ2-1; 8 nucleotides match TRBD2. Germline V CDR1 and CDR2: MGHRA, YSYEKL. The J segment lost 10 bases and the V segment lost 0 bases, leaving 14 bases of the junction unmatched. The CDR3 runs to 17 residues. The CDR3 DNA is TGCGCCAGCAGCCAAGATCAGGGGACTAGGGTGTTCGAGGAGCAGTTCTTC. This gives the protein CASSQDQGTRVFEEQFF.

The V and J genes are TRBV20-1 and TRBJ1-2, with D perhaps TRBD1 (5 bases). The CDR3 is 11 residues long. V gave up 2 bases and J gave up 6 bases, with 7 bases separating them. Per the germline V gene, CDR1 is DFQATT and CDR2 is SNEGSKA (reference sequence). For the CDR3, the DNA is TGCAGTGCTAGAAGGGGAAATGGCTACACCTTC. Its translation: CSARRGNGYTF.

This clone is a singleton in its sample. The chain couples TRBV6-5 to TRBJ1-2, with 7 bases identical to TRBD1. The CDR3 contains 13 residues. The ends lost 9 bases at V and 3 bases at J; junction bases unmatched: 7. The germline V gene has CDR1 MNHEY and CDR2 SVGAGI. The CDR3 nucleotides are TGTGCCAGTATAGGACAGGACGACTATGGCTACACCTTC. Translated, it gives CASIGQDDYGYTF.

J is TRBJ2-1 and V is TRBV7-9; TRBD2 matches at 7 bases. Trimming removed 3 bases from V and 15 bases from J; junction bases left unmatched: 11. The CDR3 is 13 amino acids. Germline V lookup: CDR1 SEHNR, CDR2 FQNEAQ (reference sequence). Here the CDR3 DNA reads TGTGCCAGCAGCTTGTCGACCGGGGGGAGCGGGTTCTTC. Translating it yields CASSLSTGGSGFF.

This chain connects TRBV14 to TRBJ1-1; D is possibly TRBD1 (6 bases). This CDR3 is built from 14 residues. Looked up from germline, CDR1 is SGHDN and CDR2 is FVKESK. Trimming took off 4 bases at V and 7 bases at J, with 16 bases between the two ends. CDR3: CASSRFRGYGEAFF. The CDR3 bases are TGTGCCAGCAGCCGCTTCAGGGGCTATGGTGAAGCTTTCTTT.